This TCR beta chain is from a study of T cells in Graves' hyperthyroidism and ophthalmopathy. Amplification yielded TCR beta CDR3 regions, with RNA transcripts as the source. The HTBI primer set served for first-round RT-PCR of the TCR CDR3. MiXCR was run by TCRdb on the multiplex PCR reads, yielding one entry per CDR3 protein. The sample lists 600,000 to 900,000 distinct CDR3 sequences; around 15% were seen once. Roughly 9.1 ml of fresh peripheral blood supplied the PBMCs. The trim removed 8 bases at V and 2 bases at J, leaving 4 bases unmatched. CDR3 length: 14 amino acids. CDR1 is LNHDA, CDR2 SQIVND, per germline (reference sequence).

The specimen was blood. The chain links TRBV19 to TRBJ2-1; 9 nucleotides align to TRBD2. The origin of this receptor is a man aged 18 to 29 with Graves' hyperthyroidism. The CDR3, as DNA: TGTGCCAGTTGCCCTAGCGGGACCTACAATGAGCAGTTCTTC. Its protein product is CASCPSGTYNEQFF.